The sequence of this T cell receptor (beta chain) was determined in a study of blood T cell repertoires in COVID-19. Whole-study context: Material from acute and convalescent COVID-19 was sourced from the United States, Italy and Spain.

Method: immunoSEQ multiplex PCR; TCRdb's copy keeps in-frame clones and lacks some. Among hundreds of thousands of clones, 85% to 90% were seen once, and the ten largest hold under 8.5%. The CDR3 is made up of 14 amino acids. The V end lost 4 bases, the J end lost 2 bases, and 10 bases lay between the germline ends. Germline CDR1 MNHEY, CDR2 SMNVEV (reference sequence). The TCR originated in a woman between 50 and 59 years old with COVID-19, enrolled during active disease. J is TRBJ2-3 and V is TRBV27, with D possibly being TRBD2 (6 bases). Sample: peripheral blood. The CDR3 DNA reads TGTGCCAGCAGTTGGGGCGGGGCCACAGATACGCAGTATTTT. Translating gives CASSWGGATDTQYF.